This T cell receptor (beta chain) stems from a study of shared clonotypes between healthy human individuals. TCRdb's table, derived via immunoSEQ multiplex PCR, lists solely in-frame clones and lacks some. Seen here are 2 million to 2.5 million clones, roughly 92% observed once, and the top ten hold around 0.38%. Germline loops: CDR1 MDHEN, CDR2 SYDVKM. The ends lost 1 base at V and 2 bases at J; junction bases unmatched: 3. There are 16 residues in the CDR3. Sequenced: naive CD4+ T cells from PBMCs. Sample subset: CD45RA+ positively selected. The receptor was derived from a man between 18 and 35 years old in good health. Some clones in this sample may be carry-over from other donors' samples. The chain is built from TRBV28 and TRBJ2-3; TRBD2 matches 10 bases. The CDR3 spells CASSLFLAGATDTQYF. For the CDR3, the DNA is TGTGCCAGCAGTTTATTTCTAGCGGGAGCCACAGATACGCAGTATTTT.